These 25 T cell receptor beta chains were sequenced from one sample in a study of shared clonotypes between healthy human individuals. Repertoires were generated with immunoSEQ multiplex PCR, while TCRdb's copy carries only in-frame clones and drops some. Of about 600,000 clones in the sample, 95% to 98% were seen once. Sequencing was performed on naive CD4+ T cells sorted from blood. Subset meaning: CD45RA+ positively selected. The receptors come from a woman in her 30s in good health.

V is TRBV10-3 and J is TRBJ2-7, with 10 nucleotides matching TRBD2. V shed 6 bases and J 2 bases; nucleotides not matched to a gene: 4. The germline V gene encodes CDR1 ENHRY and CDR2 SYGVKD. This CDR3 has 14 residues. This chain's CDR3 is CAIRGLAETYEQYF. The CDR3 DNA is TGTGCCATCAGAGGACTAGCGGAAACCTACGAGCAGTACTTC.

The chain employs TRBV5-1 and TRBJ2-3, with D uncertain. This CDR3 has 14 amino acids. Germline CDR1 SGHRS, CDR2 YFSETQ. The germline V and J ends were trimmed by 6 bases and 0 bases, with 11 bases remaining between them. DNA for the CDR3: TGCGCCAGCAACCACCCCACTAGCACAGATACGCAGTATTTT. Encoded protein: CASNHPTSTDTQYF.

A single count supports this clone. The gene calls are TRBV5-1 and TRBJ2-6; the D gene is possibly TRBD1 (6 bases). V was cut by 4 bases and J by 2 bases, with 13 bases left in between. CDR1 and CDR2 from the germline V gene are SGHRS and YFSETQ. This CDR3 contains 16 residues. The CDR3 loop is CASSPARGTGANVLTF. The CDR3 DNA reads as TGCGCCAGCAGCCCGGCCAGGGGCACTGGGGCCAACGTCCTGACTTTC. The full variable domain, its missing parts supplied by reference TRBV5-1 and TRBJ2-6, is KAGVTQTPRYLIKTRGQQVTLSCSPISGHRSVSWYQQTPGQGLQFLFEYFSETQRNKGNFPGRFSGRQFSNSRSEMNVSTLELGDSALYLCASSPARGTGANVLTFGAGSRLTVL.

V and J are TRBV6-5 and TRBJ2-7; D call uncertain. This CDR3 is built from 15 residues. CDR1 and CDR2 from the germline V gene are MNHEY and SVGAGI. Trimming removed 2 bases from V and 0 bases from J, with 11 bases in between. Here the CDR3 DNA reads TGTGCCAGCAGTTACGGAGAGCCCCGCTCCTACGAGCAGTACTTC. This codes for CASSYGEPRSYEQYF.

The rearrangement uses TRBV28 and TRBJ2-6, with 7 bases identical to TRBD1. Losses at the gene ends were 5 bases for V and 0 bases for J; bases not matched to a gene: 7. CDR1 and CDR2 from the germline V gene are MDHEN and SYDVKM. The CDR3 loop spans 17 amino acids. This chain's CDR3 is CASSRGQDSSGANVLTF. The CDR3, as DNA: TGTGCCAGCAGTCGCGGACAGGACAGCTCTGGGGCCAACGTCCTGACTTTC.

This chain links TRBV28 with TRBJ2-7, with TRBD2 as a possible D gene (5 bases). This CDR3 contains 13 residues. V was clipped by 7 bases and J by 3 bases, with 13 bases between them. The germline V gene has CDR1 MDHEN and CDR2 SYDVKM. The chain's CDR3 is CASTNGEYYEQYF. The CDR3 DNA reads as TGTGCCAGCACAAACGGGGAGTACTACGAGCAGTACTTC.

The chain employs TRBV5-1 and TRBJ2-3, with 7 bases aligning to TRBD1. Per germline, CDR1 SGHRS and CDR2 YFSETQ. J gave up 1 base and V 2 bases, and 4 bases lay outside the gene matches. The CDR3 extends over 15 amino acids. CDR3 sequence (DNA): TGCGCCAGCAGCTTCCGGGACAGCCGCACAGATACGCAGTATTTT. Translated: CASSFRDSRTDTQYF.

The chain combines TRBV6-6 with TRBJ2-5; 10 bases match TRBD1. Near its end, the DNA agrees better with TRBJ2-7, so the J call may be wrong. CDR1 and CDR2 (germline): MNHNY, SVGAGI (reference sequence). The CDR3 extends over 13 amino acids. CDR3 bases: TGTGCCAGCAGGCGGACAGGGGGTGACGAGCAGTACTTC. This gives the protein CASRRTGGDEQYF.

The V gene is TRBV6-5, the J gene TRBJ2-1; no clear D gene. V was cut by 5 bases and J by 6 bases, with 11 bases left in between. Germline V gives CDR1 MNHEY, CDR2 SVGAGI. This CDR3 contains 13 residues. The chain's CDR3 is CASSPTTRNEQFF. The CDR3 DNA follows: TGTGCCAGCAGTCCTACCACCCGCAATGAGCAGTTCTTC.

The CDR3 protein is CASSQGVSYEQYF. The CDR3 DNA sequence: TGTGCCAGCAGCCAAGGGGTTTCCTACGAGCAGTACTTC. The rearrangement uses TRBV5-4 and TRBJ2-7; D is possibly TRBD1 (5 bases). Per germline, CDR1 SGHNT and CDR2 YYREEE (reference sequence). This CDR3 region has 13 residues. Trimming removed 4 bases from V and 1 base from J, with 9 bases in between. Filled out from reference TRBV5-4 and TRBJ2-7, the complete variable domain reads ETGVTQSPTHLIKTRGQQVTLRCSSQSGHNTVSWYQQALGQGPQFIFQYYREEENGRGNFPPRFSGLQFPNYSSELNVNALELDDSALYLCASSQGVSYEQYFGPGTRLTVT.

The chain carries TRBV28 and TRBJ1-5; D unresolved. Germline V gene sequence: CDR1 MDHEN, CDR2 SYDVKM. V lost 6 bases to trimming and J lost 4 bases, with 13 bases between them. The CDR3 sequence is 14 residues long. Written as DNA, the CDR3 is TGTGCCAGCAGCGACCGGGTCACAAATCAGCCCCAGCATTTT. It specifies CASSDRVTNQPQHF. Variable domain in full (rest from reference TRBV28 and TRBJ1-5): DVKVTQSSRYLVKRTGEKVFLECVQDMDHENMFWYRQDPGLGLRLIYFSYDVKMKEKGDIPEGYSVSREKKERFSLILESASTNQTSMYLCASSDRVTNQPQHFGDGTRLSIL.

The chain recombines TRBV5-4 with TRBJ2-2; no definite D call. Germline values: CDR1 SGHNT, CDR2 YYREEE (reference sequence). This CDR3 is built from 12 residues. Trimming removed 3 bases at V and 7 bases at J, with 7 bases between. The CDR3: CASSSNVGELFF. As DNA, the CDR3 is TGTGCCAGCAGCTCCAATGTCGGGGAGCTGTTTTTT.

V gene TRBV5-1 combines with J gene TRBJ2-7, with D tentatively TRBD1 or TRBD2 (5 bases each). The CDR3 extends over 15 amino acids. Germline loops: CDR1 SGHRS, CDR2 YFSETQ. With 0 bases removed from V and 3 bases from J, the gap between germline ends came to 13 bases. The CDR3 coding sequence is TGCGCCAGCAGCTTGGTGGCAGGGACGCTCTACGAGCAGTACTTC. Translation gives CASSLVAGTLYEQYF.

The chain joins TRBV7-9 to TRBJ1-1, with unresolved D. Germline assignment: CDR1 SEHNR and CDR2 FQNEAQ (reference sequence). This CDR3 comprises 14 residues. Trimming cost V 3 bases and J 4 bases, with 12 bases left between them. Here the CDR3 reads CASSFRDKITEAFF. CDR3 DNA sequence: TGTGCCAGCAGCTTTAGAGACAAGATCACTGAAGCTTTCTTT.

The gene calls are TRBV2 and TRBJ2-5; 7 nucleotides line up with TRBD2. J gave up 1 base and V 4 bases, and 3 bases lay outside the gene matches. The CDR3 runs 14 residues. Germline CDR1 and CDR2: SNHLY and FYNNEI. Here the CDR3 reads CASSVVAGQETQYF. The CDR3, as DNA: TGTGCCAGCAGTGTTGTAGCGGGCCAAGAGACCCAGTACTTC.

V usage is TRBV28 and J usage is TRBJ1-4, with 8 positions matching TRBD1. The V and J ends lost 7 bases and 0 bases, in that order; junction bases with no gene match: 16. Germline-derived CDR1 and CDR2 are MDHEN and SYDVKM. This CDR3 has 19 amino acids. In nucleotides, the CDR3 is TGTGCCAGCACCCCCGGGGGCGTCGGGACAGGTGCAACTAATGAAAAACTGTTTTTT. Its protein product is CASTPGGVGTGATNEKLFF.

This chain joins TRBV5-4 and TRBJ2-5; 13 bases are a match to TRBD2. CDR1 and CDR2 (germline): SGHNT, YYREEE (reference sequence). Trimming at V came to 0 bases and at J to 5 bases, leaving 16 bases not matched to a gene. CDR3 length: 20 residues. CDR3: CASSLVGLAGVLAGGETQYF. The CDR3 DNA sequence: TGTGCCAGCAGCTTGGTTGGACTAGCGGGAGTTTTAGCAGGAGGGGAGACCCAGTACTTC.

The V gene is TRBV7-9, the J gene TRBJ2-7, with 9 bases identical to TRBD2. Germline V gene sequence: CDR1 SEHNR, CDR2 FQNEAQ (reference sequence). The CDR3 covers 15 residues. Unmatched junction bases numbered 5, after V lost 1 base and J lost 4 bases. The CDR3 bases are TGTGCCAGCAGCTTAGGGGCTAGCGGGGCGTACGAGCAGTACTTC. Its protein is CASSLGASGAYEQYF. The whole variable domain, remainder taken from reference TRBV7-9 and TRBJ2-7, is DTGVSQNPRHKITKRGQNVTFRCDPISEHNRLYWYRQTLGQGPEFLTYFQNEAQLEKSRLLSDRFSAERPKGSFSTLEIQRTEQGDSAMYLCASSLGASGAYEQYFGPGTRLTVT.

J is TRBJ1-3 and V is TRBV5-1; TRBD1 might be the D (5 bases). This CDR3 is 16 amino acids long. Deletions cut 1 base from V and 0 bases from J, with 11 bases between. Germline V lookup: CDR1 SGHRS, CDR2 YFSETQ. CDR3 protein: CASSLYAGTSGNTIYF. CDR3 DNA sequence: TGCGCCAGCAGCTTGTATGCGGGGACCTCTGGAAACACCATATATTTT. The full variable domain, rest sourced from reference TRBV5-1 and TRBJ1-3, is KAGVTQTPRYLIKTRGQQVTLSCSPISGHRSVSWYQQTPGQGLQFLFEYFSETQRNKGNFPGRFSGRQFSNSRSEMNVSTLELGDSALYLCASSLYAGTSGNTIYFGEGSWLTVV.

The chain links TRBV7-9 to TRBJ2-6; no firm D call. The CDR3 is 18 amino acids. Trimming removed 3 bases from V and 0 bases from J, with 15 bases in between. Germline assignment: CDR1 SEHNR and CDR2 FQNEAQ (reference sequence). CDR3 sequence: CASSFRKRNSSGANVLTF. DNA for the CDR3: TGTGCCAGCAGCTTTAGAAAGCGCAACAGCTCTGGGGCCAACGTCCTGACTTTC.

J is TRBJ2-5 and V is TRBV10-3; D is possibly TRBD1 or TRBD2 (5 bases each). V dropped 5 bases and J dropped 2 bases, with 15 bases sitting between them. Per the germline V gene, CDR1 is ENHRY and CDR2 is SYGVKD. This CDR3 spans 15 amino acids. The CDR3 is CAISPRGVNQETQYF. The DNA of the CDR3 is TGTGCCATCAGTCCTAGAGGGGTAAATCAAGAGACCCAGTACTTC.

The sample holds one count of this clone. This sequence joins TRBV15 and TRBJ1-1; D is possibly TRBD1 (5 bases). This CDR3 comprises 13 residues. Germline-derived CDR1 and CDR2 are LNHNV and YYDKDF (reference sequence). V was pared by 4 bases and J by 4 bases, with 10 bases between. The CDR3 is CATSMGPRTEAFF. The CDR3 DNA sequence: TGTGCCACCAGCATGGGGCCGCGCACTGAAGCTTTCTTT.

The chain combines TRBV29-1 with TRBJ1-4; D is possibly TRBD1 (5 bases). CDR1 and CDR2 (germline): SQVTM, ANQGSEA. CDR3 length: 13 amino acids. The V end was cut by 6 bases, the J end by 4 bases, with 12 bases between. The CDR3 loop reads CSVSPGYNEKLFF. For the CDR3, the DNA is TGCAGCGTCTCCCCAGGGTATAATGAAAAACTGTTTTTT.

Here the CDR3 reads CASSSMTGAYEQYF. For the CDR3, the DNA is TGCGCCAGCAGCTCGATGACAGGGGCCTACGAGCAGTACTTC. V usage is TRBV5-1 and J usage is TRBJ2-5, with TRBD1 matching 8 bases. The end of the DNA is better explained by TRBJ2-7, so the J call may be wrong. From germline, CDR1 is SGHRS and CDR2 YFSETQ. This CDR3 region has 14 residues.

V gene TRBV9 combines with J gene TRBJ2-5, with 12 bases identical to TRBD2. Germline-derived CDR1 and CDR2 are SGDLS and YYNGEE. The V and J ends lost 2 bases and 5 bases, in that order; junction bases with no gene match: 13. This CDR3 region has 18 residues. Here the CDR3 DNA reads TGTGCCAGCAGCGTGGCCCCCGGGGCTAGCGGGAGGGGGGAGACCCAGTACTTC. It translates to CASSVAPGASGRGETQYF.